This T cell receptor beta chain was retrieved from a study of cytomegalovirus exposure and HLA in healthy donors. For the study at large: Earlier work reported 90 million to 120 million unique TCR beta sequences from about 180 million T cells. General study results and limits: Sequences of the TCR beta chain were said to predict the HLA-A and HLA-B alleles of most subjects accurately. A later analysis found most CMV-associated TCR beta chains apparently HLA-restricted. Indistinguishable V segments such as TRBV6-2 and TRBV6-3 were excluded.

This PCR relied on a set of 60 Vbeta primers and 13 Jbeta primers. Sequencing used immunoSEQ multiplex PCR; TCRdb keeps in-frame clones, though not all of them. Of around 110,000 clones detected, approximately 70% appear once; the ten largest clones hold 0.79%. Regarding this clone: The antigen remains undetermined.

In germline, CDR1 is MDHEN, CDR2 SYDVKM. This CDR3 is 14 amino acids long. Trimming shortened V by 1 base and J by 9 bases, and 13 bases separated the two germline ends. The chain couples TRBV28 to TRBJ1-5, with D possibly being TRBD1 (6 bases). Sequencing was carried out using PBMCs. The TCR sequence derives from a boy younger than 18 in good health and CMV-seronegative. CDR3 sequence reads: CASSLFGGGGPQHF. In nucleotides, the CDR3 is TGTGCCAGCAGTTTATTTGGGGGCGGTGGGCCCCAGCATTTT. The entire variable domain, with the rest obtained from reference TRBV28 and TRBJ1-5, is as follows: DVKVTQSSRYLVKRTGEKVFLECVQDMDHENMFWYRQDPGLGLRLIYFSYDVKMKEKGDIPEGYSVSREKKERFSLILESASTNQTSMYLCASSLFGGGGPQHFGDGTRLSIL.